The sequence of this T cell receptor (beta chain) was determined in a study of a mutant IDH1 vaccine in newly diagnosed glioma. At the level of the study: Earlier care involved radiotherapy, temozolomide, or both, and the majority received both.

The CDR3 consists of 15 residues. V gave up 3 bases and J gave up 1 base; unmatched junction bases: 4. The germline gives CDR1 KGHSH, CDR2 LQKENI. Time point given: week 35, safety follow-up. Alongside topical imiquimod, each dose of vaccine comprised 300 ug of mutant IDH1 20-mer peptide. The table came from immunoSEQ multiplex PCR; TCRdb's copy has only in-frame clones and leaves some out. The data contain about 32,000 clones, around 84% of them seen just once; the ten biggest clones take up less than 20%. As regards this clone: Its antigen is undetermined.

The specimen was PBMCs, collected from a glioma patient whose treatment included an IDH1 peptide vaccine. The rearrangement uses TRBV18 and TRBJ2-7, with TRBD1 matching over 9 bases. The sequence was obtained from a man under 40 with glioma. The CDR3 is CASSPGTGTSYEQYF. The CDR3 nucleotides are TGTGCCAGCTCACCCGGGACAGGGACGTCCTACGAGCAGTACTTC.